Many counts were recorded for the clone carrying this T cell receptor beta chain. Deletions cut 2 bases from V and 7 bases from J, with 18 bases between. The germline V gene encodes CDR1 ENHRY and CDR2 SYGVKD. The CDR3 totals 17 residues. The data were taken from a study of neurological immune-mediated disorders. It was by 5'RACE with 10-nucleotide random UMIs that the cDNA was made. Each CDR3 protein gets one entry after TCRdb re-called the 5' RACE reads with MiXCR. The table records 50,000 to 70,000 distinct CDR3 sequences, about 11% of them present only once. Time point defined: longitudinal time-point 1 (baseline). The unsorted libraries were prepared from 2 million PBMCs (stored at -80 C).

This receptor was obtained from a male donor with HTLV-1-associated myelopathy (HAM/TSP). The chain uses TRBV10-3 and TRBJ1-6; D might be TRBD1 (5 bases). Specimen: PBMCs. CDR3: CAISEIDPGLGNSPLHF. CDR3 DNA: TGTGCCATCAGTGAGATTGACCCGGGACTCGGGAATTCACCCCTCCACTTT.